This entry lists 13 T cell receptor beta chains sequenced from one sample in a study of cytomegalovirus exposure and HLA in healthy donors (dated 2017 in TCRdb). The protocol used for the library was the immunoSEQ multiplex PCR assay. A mixture of 60 forward primers for TCR Vbeta segments and 13 reverse primers for TCR Jbeta segments was used in the multiplex PCR. The table comes from immuneACCESS by way of TCRdb, which keeps in-frame sequences with V and J called. Part of the clones is missing from these tables; in studies checked, under half for an unresolved V gene and the rest for unknown reasons. Within this sample are 160,000 or so clones, with around four fifths of them counted one time only. Around 1.3% of the sample is taken by the ten largest. The source material was PBMCs. Source of these receptors: a woman in her fifties or sixties in good health and CMV-seronegative.

The chain employs TRBV2 and TRBJ1-2, with 7 bases that match TRBD1. V shed 8 bases and J 10 bases; nucleotides not matched to a gene: 4. The CDR3 loop spans 10 amino acids. Germline V gene data show CDR1 as SNHLY and CDR2 as FYNNEI. The CDR3, as DNA: TGTGCCAGCGACAGGGTTCTCTACACCTTC. It encodes CASDRVLYTF.

This clone occurred a few times. This chain links TRBV7-8 with TRBJ1-1, with unresolved D. With 5 bases removed from V and 7 bases from J, the gap between germline ends came to 14 bases. In germline, CDR1 is SGHVS, CDR2 FQNEAQ. The CDR3 loop spans 13 amino acids. CDR3 coding DNA: TGTGCCAGCAGCGATTCGGTGGCGGATGAAGCTTTCTTT. Translating it yields CASSDSVADEAFF.

The DNA for the CDR3 is TGCGCCAGCAACGTGGACAGGGGGCCTGGCTACACCTTC. Protein sequence: CASNVDRGPGYTF. This chain connects TRBV5-1 to TRBJ1-2, with 11 bases that match TRBD1. J was trimmed by 7 bases and V by 6 bases; bases with no gene match: 5. Germline V gives CDR1 SGHRS, CDR2 YFSETQ. This CDR3 region has 13 residues. Variable domain in full (rest from reference TRBV5-1 and TRBJ1-2): KAGVTQTPRYLIKTRGQQVTLSCSPISGHRSVSWYQQTPGQGLQFLFEYFSETQRNKGNFPGRFSGRQFSNSRSEMNVSTLELGDSALYLCASNVDRGPGYTFGSGTRLTVV.

The V call is TRBV2, the J call TRBJ2-1; D perhaps matches TRBD2 (6 bases). From germline, CDR1 is SNHLY and CDR2 FYNNEI. Trimming shortened V by 7 bases and J by 9 bases, and 19 bases separated the two germline ends. The length of the CDR3 is 14 residues. The CDR3 DNA reads as TGTGCCAGCACCTCCCAGAGGCAGGGAGGTGAGCAGTTCTTC. Its protein is CASTSQRQGGEQFF.

Comment on this clone: At the DNA level, this CDR3 is encoded by other sequences in the same sample as well. The CDR3 sequence: CASTGGWDRANSPLHF. The CDR3 region has the DNA TGTGCCAGCACTGGGGGCTGGGACAGGGCTAATTCACCCCTCCACTTT. The genes are TRBV27 and TRBJ1-6; 9 bases map to TRBD1. Germline-derived CDR1 and CDR2 are MNHEY and SMNVEV (reference sequence). V was clipped by 7 bases and J by 6 bases; unmatched bases: 10. This CDR3 contains 16 residues.

This chain links TRBV18 with TRBJ2-5; 12 bases agree with TRBD2. V gave up 6 bases and J gave up 0 bases; unmatched junction bases: 8. This CDR3 is 17 amino acids long. The germline V gene has CDR1 KGHSH and CDR2 LQKENI. The CDR3 DNA reads as TGTGCCAGCTCCCCCGGGACTAGCGGGCCGTACCAAGAGACCCAGTACTTC. Its translation: CASSPGTSGPYQETQYF.

J is TRBJ2-2 and V is TRBV6-5, with 7 nucleotides matching TRBD1. CDR3 length equals 14 residues. Germline V gene data show CDR1 as MNHEY and CDR2 as SVGAGI. The trim removed 7 bases at V and 4 bases at J, leaving 6 bases unmatched. The CDR3 coding sequence is TGTGCCAGCACTAGACAGGGTATCACCGGGGAGCTGTTTTTT. Protein product: CASTRQGITGELFF.

V is TRBV13 and J is TRBJ1-4, with D maybe TRBD1 (5 bases). The CDR3 totals 15 residues. CDR1 and CDR2 from the germline V gene are PRHDT and FYEKMQ (reference sequence). V lost 6 bases and J 3 bases, leaving 14 bases between the germline ends. In DNA form, the CDR3 reads TGTGCCAGCAGGCCAGCGGGGCAGTCTAATGAAAAACTGTTTTTT. Protein: CASRPAGQSNEKLFF.

The gene calls are TRBV9 and TRBJ2-3, with TRBD2 identical over 8 bases. The V gene end was trimmed by 0 bases and the J gene end by 4 bases; junction bases not matched to a gene: 22. CDR3 length equals 21 residues. In germline, CDR1 is SGDLS, CDR2 YYNGEE. This CDR3 is CASSVESRGELAGPRADTQYF. The CDR3 nucleotides read TGTGCCAGCAGCGTAGAGTCTCGAGGCGAGTTAGCGGGGCCCCGAGCAGATACGCAGTATTTT.

In this sample, this clone turned up a few times. V is TRBV5-4 and J is TRBJ2-1; D perhaps matches TRBD1 (5 bases). Trimming cost V 3 bases and J 8 bases, with 12 bases left between them. The germline CDR1 and CDR2 sequences are SGHNT and YYREEE (reference sequence). The CDR3 is made up of 13 amino acids. The CDR3 DNA follows: TGTGCCAGCAGCTGGGCTAGGGGCGATGAGCAGTTCTTC. Residues: CASSWARGDEQFF.

This clone turned up a few times. The gene calls are TRBV2 and TRBJ2-7; D remains unclear. The CDR3 totals 13 residues. V lost 4 bases, J lost 6 bases, and 13 bases lay in between. The germline CDR1 and CDR2 sequences are SNHLY and FYNNEI. CDR3 coding DNA: TGTGCCAGCAGTGCTGAGGTTCTTGTCGAGCAGTACTTC. This encodes CASSAEVLVEQYF.

The gene calls are TRBV19 and TRBJ2-3; 7 nucleotides agree with TRBD1. V shed 2 bases and J 3 bases; nucleotides not matched to a gene: 5. The CDR3 consists of 15 residues. Germline CDR1 LNHDA, CDR2 SQIVND (reference sequence). CDR3 in DNA: TGTGCCAGTAGTATAAGACAGGGAACTACAGATACGCAGTATTTT. This sequence encodes CASSIRQGTTDTQYF.

The V gene is TRBV5-1, the J gene TRBJ2-5, with 10 bases lining up with TRBD2. Trimming at V came to 0 bases and at J to 5 bases, leaving 1 base not matched to a gene. Germline V gene sequence: CDR1 SGHRS, CDR2 YFSETQ. CDR3 size: 14 residues. The CDR3 loop is CASSLASGSETQYF. The DNA of the CDR3 is TGCGCCAGCAGCTTGGCTAGCGGGAGTGAGACCCAGTACTTC.